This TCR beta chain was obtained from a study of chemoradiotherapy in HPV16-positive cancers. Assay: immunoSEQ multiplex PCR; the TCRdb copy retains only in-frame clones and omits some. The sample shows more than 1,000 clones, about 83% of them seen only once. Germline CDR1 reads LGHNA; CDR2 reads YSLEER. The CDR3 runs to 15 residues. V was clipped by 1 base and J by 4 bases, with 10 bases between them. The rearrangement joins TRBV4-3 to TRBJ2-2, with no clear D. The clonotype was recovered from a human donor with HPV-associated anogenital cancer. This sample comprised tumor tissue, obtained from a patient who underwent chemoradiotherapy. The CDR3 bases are TGCGCCAGCAGCCAAGGGCAGTCGGTCACCGGGGAGCTGTTTTTT. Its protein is CASSQGQSVTGELFF.